The present TCR beta chain was sequenced within a study of T cell repertoires in cytomegalovirus infection. Study background: Recently identified HLA-C-restricted and well-studied HLA-B-restricted CMV epitopes were used. Public TCR beta signature analysis indicated the presence of both CMV infection and matching HLA type.

Trimming cost V 5 bases and J 4 bases, with 11 bases left between them. The CDR3 has 14 amino acids. The germline V gene has CDR1 SGHVS and CDR2 FQNEAQ. This clonotype was seen only a few times. Its antigen is undetermined. TCRdb passed the reads through MiXCR, listing each CDR3 protein once. The data contain about 100,000 distinct CDR3 sequences, roughly 29% of them singletons. Overall study findings and caveats: Ex vivo, HLA-C-restricted CMV-specific TCR beta clonotypes prevailed over the rest of the response. Carriers of CMV and the relevant HLA type were discriminated by public TCR beta frequency.

Sequenced material: CD8+ T cells from cultured PBMCs, taken from culture after CMV antigen stimulation. This receptor was taken from a human donor in good health (CMV status not recorded). Some clones in this sample may be carry-over from other donors' samples. The chain carries TRBV7-8 and TRBJ2-2; D may be TRBD1 (5 bases). The CDR3 reads CASSLMGLTGELFF. CDR3 DNA: TGTGCCAGCAGCCTTATGGGGCTCACCGGGGAGCTGTTTTTT.